The rows below give T cell receptor beta chains drawn from one sample of a study of T cells in Graves' hyperthyroidism and ophthalmopathy. From the multiplex PCR reads, TCRdb called clonotypes with MiXCR, one entry per CDR3 protein. The sample lists over 250,000 distinct CDR3 sequences, about 15% seen once, with about 51% in the top ten. Sequencing input: blood. The origin of the receptors is a woman in her sixties with Graves' ophthalmopathy. CDR3s include the opening cysteine and the closing phenylalanine or tryptophan. The D gene is left open where the match is weak.

J gene: TRBJ2-7; CDR3 length: 15; V gene: TRBV6-2/TRBV6-3; D gene: NA; CDR3 protein: CASSYEGGSSYEQYF
J gene: TRBJ2-3; CDR3 length: 15; V gene: TRBV20-1; D gene: TRBD2; CDR3 protein: CSAKTSGGFLDTQYF
J gene: TRBJ2-7; CDR3 length: 15; V gene: TRBV4-2; D gene: TRBD1; CDR3 protein: CASSQLGQAGYEQYF
J gene: TRBJ2-2; CDR3 length: 14; V gene: TRBV6-1; D gene: NA; CDR3 protein: CASTAGVGTGGLFF
J gene: TRBJ2-5; CDR3 length: 15; V gene: TRBV7-7; D gene: TRBD2; CDR3 protein: CASAPTGRQQETQYF
J gene: TRBJ2-3; CDR3 length: 14; V gene: TRBV18; D gene: NA; CDR3 protein: CASSPPAEPGTQYF
J gene: TRBJ2-1; CDR3 length: 17; V gene: TRBV5-5; D gene: TRBD2; CDR3 protein: CASSLLLAGGLYHEQFF
J gene: TRBJ2-7; CDR3 length: 13; V gene: TRBV27; D gene: TRBD1; CDR3 protein: CASSRDRGGEQYF
J gene: TRBJ1-3; CDR3 length: 15; V gene: TRBV5-1; D gene: NA; CDR3 protein: CASRVGDSSGNTIYF
J gene: TRBJ2-7; CDR3 length: 23; V gene: TRBV6-1; D gene: TRBD2; CDR3 protein: CASSEHLGGTGGRIAGGSYEQYF
J gene: TRBJ2-1; CDR3 length: 16; V gene: TRBV14; D gene: TRBD2; CDR3 protein: CASSQEYLAGYNEQFF
J gene: TRBJ1-5; CDR3 length: 14; V gene: TRBV18; D gene: NA; CDR3 protein: CASSEGPRNQPQHF
J gene: TRBJ1-5; CDR3 length: 12; V gene: TRBV6-1; D gene: NA; CDR3 protein: CASRAGVQPQHF
J gene: TRBJ1-2; CDR3 length: 15; V gene: TRBV7-2; D gene: TRBD1; CDR3 protein: CASSLWDRANYGYTF
J gene: TRBJ2-7; CDR3 length: 14; V gene: TRBV19; D gene: NA; CDR3 protein: CASSIRADSYEQYF
J gene: TRBJ2-4; CDR3 length: 16; V gene: TRBV6-6; D gene: NA; CDR3 protein: CASSYISTAEKNIQYF
J gene: TRBJ1-2; CDR3 length: 16; V gene: TRBV5-8; D gene: NA; CDR3 protein: CASSLDGNRPIYGYTF
J gene: TRBJ1-6; CDR3 length: 12; V gene: TRBV28; D gene: NA; CDR3 protein: CASTFSFSSLHF
J gene: TRBJ1-3; CDR3 length: 14; V gene: TRBV7-6; D gene: NA; CDR3 protein: CASTRGPGGNTIYF
J gene: TRBJ1-1; CDR3 length: 14; V gene: TRBV5-5; D gene: NA; CDR3 protein: CASSVGPSGTEAFF
J gene: TRBJ2-5; CDR3 length: 17; V gene: TRBV7-6; D gene: TRBD2; CDR3 protein: CASSLGGFVAGQETQYF
J gene: TRBJ2-2; CDR3 length: 16; V gene: TRBV5-1; D gene: NA; CDR3 protein: CASSPRGQTYTGELFF
J gene: TRBJ1-2; CDR3 length: 15; V gene: TRBV4-3; D gene: NA; CDR3 protein: CASSQETGLNYGYTF
J gene: TRBJ1-5; CDR3 length: 16; V gene: TRBV4-3; D gene: NA; CDR3 protein: CASSQGTLDSNQPQHF
J gene: TRBJ2-3; CDR3 length: 16; V gene: TRBV24-1; D gene: NA; CDR3 protein: CATSDNPGRGLDTQYF
J gene: TRBJ2-4; CDR3 length: 15; V gene: TRBV2; D gene: TRBD1; CDR3 protein: CASNPTGSAKNIQYF
J gene: TRBJ2-1; CDR3 length: 13; V gene: TRBV6-2/TRBV6-3; D gene: NA; CDR3 protein: CASSRGASLDWFF
J gene: TRBJ2-6; CDR3 length: 14; V gene: TRBV30; D gene: NA; CDR3 protein: CAWSQGVGANVLTF
J gene: TRBJ2-7; CDR3 length: 13; V gene: TRBV29-1; D gene: NA; CDR3 protein: CSAIRGNSYEQYF
J gene: TRBJ1-5; CDR3 length: 14; V gene: TRBV27; D gene: NA; CDR3 protein: CASSLTGTNQPQHF
J gene: TRBJ2-5; CDR3 length: 14; V gene: TRBV18; D gene: TRBD2; CDR3 protein: CASSPGLGMETQYF
J gene: TRBJ1-1; CDR3 length: 13; V gene: TRBV25-1; D gene: TRBD1; CDR3 protein: CAPPGQLNTEAFF
J gene: TRBJ2-7; CDR3 length: 19; V gene: TRBV27; D gene: TRBD2; CDR3 protein: CASSLVGLAGALGSYEQYF
J gene: TRBJ2-7; CDR3 length: 15; V gene: TRBV14; D gene: TRBD2; CDR3 protein: CASSQLSGPAGEQYF
J gene: TRBJ1-1; CDR3 length: 13; V gene: TRBV25-1; D gene: NA; CDR3 protein: CASRDEMNTEAFF